This record looks at one TCR beta chain sequence and its context. The sample originates from a study of OX40 agonist ivuxolimab in advanced cancers. About the study: Cancers in dose escalation were hepatocellular, melanoma, renal cell and head and neck. It was permissible to have had prior anti-PD-1, anti-PD-L1 or anti-CTLA-4 therapy, and approximately 38% had some. A partial response was reached by three patients: one with hepatocellular carcinoma and two with cutaneous melanoma.

Using immunoSEQ multiplex PCR, the repertoire was profiled, and TCRdb retains in-frame clones only, with some absent. The table records approximately 60,000 clones, around 77% of them present only once. The CDR3 sequence is 14 residues long. Looked up from germline, CDR1 is WSHSY and CDR2 is SAAADI. V gave up 6 bases and J gave up 5 bases, with 16 bases separating them. The rearrangement uses TRBV10-2 and TRBJ2-5; D assignment may be TRBD1 or TRBD2 (6 bases each). This clonotype was obtained from an adult with an advanced solid tumor such as melanoma, head and neck, liver or kidney cancer. The material sequenced was CD4+ or CD8+ T cells sorted from blood, taken in a trial of the OX40 agonist ivuxolimab. CDR3 amino acids: CASSGGRGRETQYF. DNA for the CDR3: TGCGCCAGCAGCGGGGGCAGGGGTCGGGAGACCCAGTACTTC.